The 8 T cell receptor beta chains below all came from one sample that was sequenced in a study of molecular identifiers for immune sequencing clone quantification. TCRdb re-analysed the PCR reads in MiXCR, keeping a single row per CDR3 protein. Here the sample spans about 510,000 distinct CDR3 sequences, 20% to 25% being singletons. The specimen was naive CD8+ T cells from blood, with Jurkat cell RNA spiked in. Subset defined: FACS-sorted CD8+CD4-CCR7+CD45RA+ naive T cells. The source of these receptors is a human donor in good health. Some libraries in this study had Jurkat cell RNA spiked in.

CDR3: CASSPRRTGNYGYTF. The CDR3 DNA sequence: TGTGCCAGCAGTCCCCGGAGGACGGGAAACTATGGCTACACCTTC. The chain uses TRBV12-3 or TRBV12-4 and TRBJ1-2, with D hard to call. Trimming left V 5 bases short and J 2 bases short, with 15 bases between. The CDR3 covers 15 residues.

This clonotype was seen a handful of times. CDR3 DNA: TGTGCCAGCAGAAAGGGCCGCTCCGGGACCGGGGAGCTGTTTTTT. Its translation: CASRKGRSGTGELFF. This chain joins TRBV6-5 and TRBJ2-2; D gene uncertain. V lost 6 bases and J lost 5, with 16 bases in between. Looked up from germline, CDR1 is MNHEY and CDR2 is SVGAGI. The CDR3 length is 15 residues.

The table lists this clonotype with many counts. The chain employs TRBV27 and TRBJ2-3, with 8 nucleotides matching TRBD1. The V segment lost 5 bases and the J segment 5 bases; nucleotides outside the gene matches: 3. Germline V gene sequence: CDR1 MNHEY, CDR2 SMNVEV (reference sequence). The CDR3 is made up of 13 amino acids. DNA for the CDR3: TGTGCCAGCAGTCTGACAGGGGTAGATACGCAGTATTTT. It specifies CASSLTGVDTQYF.

Worth noting for this clonotype: This sequence may be a read error, since a much larger clone differs from it by one base. V is TRBV5-5 and J is TRBJ2-5; 10 bases align to TRBD2. The CDR3 runs to 15 residues. CDR1 is SGHKS, CDR2 YYEKEE, per germline (reference sequence). Written as DNA, the CDR3 is TGTGCCAGCAGCACCGGGACTAGCGCTCAAGAGACCCAGCACTTC. Translation: CASSTGTSAQETQHF.

This clonotype was seen more than once but under ten times. The chain links TRBV25-1 to TRBJ2-1, with TRBD2 as a possible D gene (6 bases). The germline gives CDR1 MGHDK, CDR2 SYGVNS. The CDR3 runs to 14 residues. Trimming took off 1 base at V and 4 bases at J, with 8 bases between the two ends. The CDR3 region has the DNA TGTGCCAGCAGTGAATTTGGGACTTACAATGAGCAGTTCTTC. Translation gives CASSEFGTYNEQFF.

The J gene is TRBJ2-1, the V gene TRBV20-1, with 9 nucleotides matching TRBD2. Germline CDR1 is DFQATT and CDR2 is SNEGSKA (reference sequence). With 6 bases clipped from V and 4 bases from J, the junction kept 7 bases outside the gene matches. The CDR3 totals 14 residues. The CDR3 DNA is TGCAGTGCCTGGAGCGGGGGGCTGTACAATGAGCAGTTCTTC. It specifies CSAWSGGLYNEQFF.

This clonotype was picked up many times. The chain carries TRBV27 and TRBJ2-3; 8 bases are shared with TRBD2. CDR3 length: 14 amino acids. Looked up from germline, CDR1 is MNHEY and CDR2 is SMNVEV (reference sequence). V shed 4 bases and J 4 bases; nucleotides not matched to a gene: 4. The CDR3 bases are TGTGCCAGCAGTTCCCGGACTAGCCCAGATACGCAGTATTTT. Protein product: CASSSRTSPDTQYF.

This clonotype was counted at least ten times. V usage is TRBV7-2 and J usage is TRBJ2-3; 9 positions agree with TRBD2. The CDR3 has 13 residues. From germline, CDR1 is SGHTA and CDR2 FQGNSA. Trimming at V came to 10 bases and at J to 1 base, leaving 3 bases not matched to a gene. CDR3 amino acids: CATRLAGTDTQYF. In DNA, the CDR3 is TGTGCCACCAGACTAGCGGGCACAGATACGCAGTATTTT.